The present TCR beta chain was sequenced within a study of T cell changes during pregnancy in multiple sclerosis. Profiling relied on immunoSEQ multiplex PCR, and the TCRdb table lists in-frame clones only, not all of them. The profile shows tens of thousands of clones, approximately 92% of them singletons. Trimming cost V 5 bases and J 4 bases, with 15 bases left between them. The CDR3 runs to 14 residues. The germline V gene encodes CDR1 SGHRS and CDR2 YFSETQ. Sequencing was performed on peripheral blood, taken after pregnancy. This TCR derives from a female donor with multiple sclerosis, enrolled in a pregnancy study. V gene TRBV5-1 combines with J gene TRBJ1-2, with a weak D call TRBD1 (5 bases). The CDR3 here is CASSREGEPYGYTF. The DNA of the CDR3 is TGCGCCAGCAGTAGGGAAGGGGAACCCTATGGCTACACCTTC.